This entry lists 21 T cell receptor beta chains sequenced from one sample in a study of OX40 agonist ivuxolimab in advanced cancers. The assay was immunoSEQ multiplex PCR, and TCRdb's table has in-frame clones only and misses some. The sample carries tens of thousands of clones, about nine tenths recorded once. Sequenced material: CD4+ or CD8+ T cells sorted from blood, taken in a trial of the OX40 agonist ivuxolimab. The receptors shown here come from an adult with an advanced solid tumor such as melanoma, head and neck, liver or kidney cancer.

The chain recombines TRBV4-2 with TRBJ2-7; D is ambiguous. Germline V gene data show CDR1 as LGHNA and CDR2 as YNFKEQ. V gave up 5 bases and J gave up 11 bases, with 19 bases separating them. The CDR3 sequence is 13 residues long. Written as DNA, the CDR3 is TGTGCCAGCAGCTACCCCGGTCTCAATAGGGAGTACTTC. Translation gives CASSYPGLNREYF.

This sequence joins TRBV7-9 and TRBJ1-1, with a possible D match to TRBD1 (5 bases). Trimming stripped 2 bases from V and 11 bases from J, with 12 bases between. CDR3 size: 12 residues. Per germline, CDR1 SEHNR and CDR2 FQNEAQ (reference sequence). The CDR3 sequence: CASSLSEGEAFF. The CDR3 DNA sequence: TGTGCCAGCAGCTTATCGGAAGGGGAGGCTTTCTTT.

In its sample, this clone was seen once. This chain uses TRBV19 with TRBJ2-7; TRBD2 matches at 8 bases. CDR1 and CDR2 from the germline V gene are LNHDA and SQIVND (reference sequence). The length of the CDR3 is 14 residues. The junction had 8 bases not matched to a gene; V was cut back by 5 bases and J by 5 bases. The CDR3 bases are TGTGCCAGTAGTGTCGGACTAGCCGGGGACGAGCAGTACTTC. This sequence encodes CASSVGLAGDEQYF.

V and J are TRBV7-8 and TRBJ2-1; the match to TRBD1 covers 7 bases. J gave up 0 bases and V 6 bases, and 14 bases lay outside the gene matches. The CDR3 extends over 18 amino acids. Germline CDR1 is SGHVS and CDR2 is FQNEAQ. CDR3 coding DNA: TGTGCCAGCAGACTGGACAGGAGACTAATAAGCTCCTACAATGAGCAGTTCTTC. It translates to CASRLDRRLISSYNEQFF.

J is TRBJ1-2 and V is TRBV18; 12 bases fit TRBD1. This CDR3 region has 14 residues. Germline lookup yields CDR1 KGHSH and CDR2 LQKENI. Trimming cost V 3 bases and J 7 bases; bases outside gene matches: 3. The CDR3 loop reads CASSPGQGAFGYTF. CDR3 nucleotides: TGTGCCAGCTCACCGGGACAGGGGGCGTTTGGCTACACCTTC.

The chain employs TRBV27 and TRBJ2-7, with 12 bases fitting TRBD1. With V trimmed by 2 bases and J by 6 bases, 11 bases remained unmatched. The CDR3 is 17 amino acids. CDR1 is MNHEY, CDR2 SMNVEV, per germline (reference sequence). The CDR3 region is CASSLTLPGQGAGEQYF. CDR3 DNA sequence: TGTGCCAGCAGTTTAACATTACCGGGACAGGGGGCCGGCGAGCAGTACTTC.

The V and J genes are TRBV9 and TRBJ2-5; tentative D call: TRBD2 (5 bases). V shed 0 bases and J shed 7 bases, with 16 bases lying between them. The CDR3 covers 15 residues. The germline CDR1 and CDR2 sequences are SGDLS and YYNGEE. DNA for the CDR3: TGTGCCAGCAGCGTAGGTCCTCTCCCTGAGGGGACCCAGTACTTC. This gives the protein CASSVGPLPEGTQYF.

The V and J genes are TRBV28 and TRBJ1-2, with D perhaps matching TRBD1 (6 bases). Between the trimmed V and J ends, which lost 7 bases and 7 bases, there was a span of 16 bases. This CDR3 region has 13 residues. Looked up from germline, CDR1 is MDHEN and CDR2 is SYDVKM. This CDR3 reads CASTLGGLRGYTF. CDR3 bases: TGTGCCAGCACCCTGGGGGGGCTTCGTGGCTACACCTTC.

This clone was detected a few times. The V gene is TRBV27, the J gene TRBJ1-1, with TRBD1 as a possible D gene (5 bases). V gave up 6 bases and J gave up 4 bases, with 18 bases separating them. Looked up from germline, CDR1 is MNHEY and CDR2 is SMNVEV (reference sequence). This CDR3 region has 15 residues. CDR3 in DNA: TGTGCCAGCAGCCGCCGAGTGGGGGAAGGCACTGAAGCTTTCTTT. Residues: CASSRRVGEGTEAFF.

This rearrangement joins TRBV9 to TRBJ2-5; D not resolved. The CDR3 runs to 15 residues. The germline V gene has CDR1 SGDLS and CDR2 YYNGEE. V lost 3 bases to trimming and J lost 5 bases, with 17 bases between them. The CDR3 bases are TGTGCCAGCAGCGCCACGACGGGCCAGTTTGAGACCCAGTACTTC. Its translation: CASSATTGQFETQYF.

The CDR3 region has the DNA TGTGCCAGCAGCCCGAGAAGGGGTACTGAAGCTTTCTTT. Its protein product is CASSPRRGTEAFF. The V call is TRBV7-3, the J call TRBJ1-1; weak D call: TRBD1 (5 bases). V was pared by 5 bases and J by 5 bases, with 12 bases between. The CDR3 runs 13 residues. CDR1 is SGHTA and CDR2 is FQGTGA in the germline V gene.

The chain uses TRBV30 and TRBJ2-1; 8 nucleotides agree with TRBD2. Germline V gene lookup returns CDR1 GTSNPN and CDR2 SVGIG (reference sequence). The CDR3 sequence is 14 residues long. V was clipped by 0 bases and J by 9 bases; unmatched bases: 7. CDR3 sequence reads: CAWSVGLAGGEQFF. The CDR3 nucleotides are TGTGCCTGGAGTGTAGGGCTAGCGGGTGGTGAGCAGTTCTTC.

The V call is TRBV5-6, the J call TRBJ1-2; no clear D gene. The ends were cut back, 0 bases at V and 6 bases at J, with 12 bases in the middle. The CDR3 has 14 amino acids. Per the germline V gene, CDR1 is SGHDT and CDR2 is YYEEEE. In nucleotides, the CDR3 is TGTGCCAGCAGCTTGGTGGGAAGAGGTAATGGCTACACCTTC. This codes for CASSLVGRGNGYTF.

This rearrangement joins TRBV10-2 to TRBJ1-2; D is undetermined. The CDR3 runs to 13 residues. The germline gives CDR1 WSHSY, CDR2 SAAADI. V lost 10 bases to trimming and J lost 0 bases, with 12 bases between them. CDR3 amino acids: CATQGIANYGYTF. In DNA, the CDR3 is TGCGCCACCCAAGGCATAGCTAACTATGGCTACACCTTC.

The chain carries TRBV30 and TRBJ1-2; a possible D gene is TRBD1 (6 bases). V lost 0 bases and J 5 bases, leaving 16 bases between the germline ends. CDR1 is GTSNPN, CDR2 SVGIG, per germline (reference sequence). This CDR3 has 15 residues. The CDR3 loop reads CAWSVQTGAPYGYTF. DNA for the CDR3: TGTGCCTGGAGTGTACAGACAGGAGCCCCGTATGGCTACACCTTC.

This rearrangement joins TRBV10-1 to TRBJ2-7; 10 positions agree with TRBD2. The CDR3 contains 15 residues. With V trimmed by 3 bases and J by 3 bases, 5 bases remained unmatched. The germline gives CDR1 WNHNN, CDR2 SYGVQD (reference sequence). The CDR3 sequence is CASSDGLAAGYEQYF. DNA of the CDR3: TGCGCCAGCAGTGACGGACTAGCGGCGGGCTACGAGCAGTACTTC.

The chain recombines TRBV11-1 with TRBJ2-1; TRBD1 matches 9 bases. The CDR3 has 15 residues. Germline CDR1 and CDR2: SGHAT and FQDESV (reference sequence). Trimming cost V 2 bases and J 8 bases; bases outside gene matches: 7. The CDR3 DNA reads TGTGCCAGCAGCTTACTACAGGGGGCGGGGGATGAGCAGTTCTTC. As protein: CASSLLQGAGDEQFF.

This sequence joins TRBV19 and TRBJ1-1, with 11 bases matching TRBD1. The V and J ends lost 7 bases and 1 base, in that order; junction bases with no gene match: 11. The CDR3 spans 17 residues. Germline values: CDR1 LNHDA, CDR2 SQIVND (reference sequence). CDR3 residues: CASTPRGTGGRNTEAFF. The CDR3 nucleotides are TGTGCCAGTACCCCTAGAGGGACAGGGGGTAGGAACACTGAAGCTTTCTTT.

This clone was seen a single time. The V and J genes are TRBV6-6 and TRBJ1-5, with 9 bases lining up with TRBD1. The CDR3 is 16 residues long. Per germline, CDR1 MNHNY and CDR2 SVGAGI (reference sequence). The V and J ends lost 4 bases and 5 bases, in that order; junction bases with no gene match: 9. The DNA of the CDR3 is TGTGCCAGCAGTTCCACAGGACAGGGGTCTCATCAGCCCCAGCATTTT. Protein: CASSSTGQGSHQPQHF.

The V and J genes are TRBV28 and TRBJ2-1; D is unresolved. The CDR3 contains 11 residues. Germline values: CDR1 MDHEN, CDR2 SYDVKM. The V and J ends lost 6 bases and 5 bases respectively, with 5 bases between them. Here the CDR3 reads CASRSHNEQFF. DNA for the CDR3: TGTGCCAGCAGGAGCCACAATGAGCAGTTCTTC.

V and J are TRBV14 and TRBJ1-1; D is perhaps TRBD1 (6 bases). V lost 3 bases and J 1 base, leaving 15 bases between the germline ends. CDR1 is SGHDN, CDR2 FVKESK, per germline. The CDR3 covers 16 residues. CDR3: CASSQSGRGRNTEAFF. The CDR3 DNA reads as TGTGCCAGCAGCCAGAGCGGGCGGGGGCGGAACACTGAAGCTTTCTTT.